This passage covers 15 T cell receptor beta chains from one sample sequenced in a study of T cell repertoires in cytomegalovirus infection. MiXCR, applied by TCRdb to the reads, yields one record per CDR3 protein. The sample has roughly 990,000 distinct CDR3 sequences; around 30% are singletons. The antigens of these receptors remain unknown. Sequenced material: cultured CD8+ T cells from PBMCs, taken from culture after CMV antigen stimulation. Receptor source: a human donor in good health (CMV status not recorded). Some clones in this sample may be carry-over from other donors' samples.

The chain employs TRBV6-2 or TRBV6-3 and TRBJ2-7; D is unresolved. This CDR3 has 13 amino acids. Trimming took 0 bases from V and 3 from J, leaving 6 bases between them. Per germline, CDR1 MNHEY and CDR2 SVGEGT. The CDR3 spells CASSYSSDYEQYV. The CDR3 DNA sequence: TGTGCCAGCAGTTACTCGAGCGACTACGAGCAGTACGTC.

Only a few counts were recorded for this clonotype. The rearrangement uses TRBV29-1 and TRBJ1-2; TRBD1 matches 7 bases. The germline V gene has CDR1 SQVTM and CDR2 ANQGSEA. J lost 7 bases, V lost 4 bases, and 15 bases had no gene match. CDR3 length equals 15 residues. CDR3: CSVGIIGDRVFGYTF. In DNA, the CDR3 is TGCAGCGTTGGAATAATTGGCGACAGGGTGTTTGGCTACACCTTC.

This chain connects TRBV27 to TRBJ2-3; D is unresolved. Germline V CDR1 and CDR2: MNHEY, SMNVEV (reference sequence). V lost 3 bases, J lost 4 bases, and 11 bases lay in between. This CDR3 has 14 residues. For the CDR3, the DNA is TGTGCCAGCAGTTTTGGGTTCGTCCCAGATACGCAGTATTTT. Translated, it gives CASSFGFVPDTQYF.

The chain links TRBV9 to TRBJ1-2, with 7 positions matching TRBD1. Germline V CDR1 and CDR2: SGDLS, YYNGEE. This CDR3 contains 15 residues. Trimming removed 5 bases from V and 5 bases from J; junction bases left unmatched: 12. The CDR3 region is CASSPPDRSAYGYTF. CDR3 coding DNA: TGTGCCAGCAGTCCTCCGGACAGGTCCGCTTATGGCTACACCTTC.

The chain combines TRBV12-3 or TRBV12-4 with TRBJ1-4; D gene uncertain. The CDR3 covers 14 residues. V gave up 7 bases and J gave up 4 bases, with 13 bases separating them. The CDR3 region has the DNA TGTGCCAGCACCAGCAGCCCTTTTAATGAAAAACTGTTTTTT. Its translation is CASTSSPFNEKLFF.

This clonotype has only a few counts. The chain recombines TRBV28 with TRBJ2-7; 9 positions agree with TRBD1. CDR3 size: 16 residues. V was pared by 10 bases and J by 0 bases, with 13 bases of the junction left unmatched. The germline CDR1 and CDR2 sequences are MDHEN and SYDVKM. The DNA for the CDR3 is TGTGCCACCTCCATCCCCGGACAGGGGTCCTCCTACGAGCAGTACGTC. Translation: CATSIPGQGSSYEQYV.

CDR3 in amino acids: CASRTSVYGYTF. The CDR3 DNA reads TGTGCCAGCAGAACCTCGGTCTATGGCTACACCTTC. The chain carries TRBV6-2 or TRBV6-3 and TRBJ1-2; D gene unclear. Germline V gives CDR1 MNHEY, CDR2 SVGEGT. The CDR3 has 12 residues. Deletions cut 6 bases from V and 4 bases from J, with 9 bases between.

This clonotype was seen a few times. CDR3 region: CASTQNGELFF. The CDR3 DNA reads TGTGCCAGCACCCAAAACGGGGAGCTGTTTTTT. The V gene is TRBV6-2 or TRBV6-3, the J gene TRBJ2-2, with D hard to call. The germline V gene has CDR1 MNHEY and CDR2 SVGEGT. V was pared by 7 bases and J by 7 bases, with 7 bases between. There are 11 residues in the CDR3.

This clonotype was seen a handful of times. J is TRBJ1-2 and V is TRBV7-6, with a weak D call TRBD1 (5 bases). Germline CDR1 SGHVS, CDR2 FNYEAQ. The CDR3 is made up of 15 amino acids. V was pared by 5 bases and J by 4 bases, with 17 bases between. The CDR3 DNA is TGTGCCAGCAGCCCTTTGACACAAAGGGGCTATGGCTACACCTTC. It codes for CASSPLTQRGYGYTF.

The genes are TRBV6-6 and TRBJ2-7; perhaps D is TRBD1 or TRBD2 (5 bases each). Per the germline V gene, CDR1 is MNHNY and CDR2 is SVGAGI (reference sequence). Trimming took off 0 bases at V and 4 bases at J, with 16 bases between the two ends. The CDR3 is made up of 16 amino acids. In nucleotides, the CDR3 is TGTGCCAGCAGTTACTCGAATGATTGGGGGAGATACGAGCAGTACGTC. Translating it yields CASSYSNDWGRYEQYV.

This clonotype was counted a few times. The J gene is TRBJ2-7, the V gene TRBV6-5; D remains ambiguous. CDR1 is MNHEY, CDR2 SVGAGI, per germline. The CDR3 length is 13 residues. The V gene lost 6 bases and the J gene lost 5 bases, with 14 bases spanning the gap. The CDR3 DNA follows: TGTGCCAGCAGATCCGTGGGTGGCCACGAGCAGTACGTC. It translates to CASRSVGGHEQYV.

This clonotype was detected a few times. The gene calls are TRBV7-9 and TRBJ2-5; perhaps D is TRBD1 or TRBD2 (6 bases each). Trimming took off 1 base at V and 1 base at J, with 16 bases between the two ends. Germline V CDR1 and CDR2: SEHNR, FQNEAQ (reference sequence). The CDR3 consists of 17 residues. This CDR3 reads CASSLGVRDKGQETQYF. The DNA for the CDR3 is TGTGCCAGCAGCTTAGGTGTGCGGGACAAAGGCCAAGAGACCCAGTACTTC.

This clonotype was picked up one time. This chain joins TRBV7-2 and TRBJ2-2; 8 bases match TRBD2. J lost 4 bases, V lost 6 bases, and 28 bases had no gene match. CDR3 length: 22 residues. CDR1 SGHTA and CDR2 FQGNSA come from the germline V gene. The CDR3 nucleotides are TGTGCCAGCAGACCCACGCTGACGGGACTAGTGGGGGGGCGGCGGATCACCGGGGAGCTGTTTTTT. Translating gives CASRPTLTGLVGGRRITGELFF.

This clonotype was picked up many times. The genes are TRBV7-2 and TRBJ2-3, with 7 bases matching TRBD1. The V gene's germline CDR1 is SGHTA and CDR2 FQGNSA. Germline trimming cut 5 bases from V and 0 bases from J; bases unmatched to any gene: 5. This CDR3 region has 15 residues. The CDR3 DNA reads as TGTGCCAGCAGCCTTGGGACAGCTAGCACAGATACGCAGTATTTT. As protein: CASSLGTASTDTQYF.

V usage is TRBV6-1 and J usage is TRBJ2-7; the match to TRBD1 covers 8 bases. The CDR3 runs 16 residues. From germline, CDR1 is MNHNS and CDR2 SASEGT. Trimming removed 1 base from V and 3 bases from J; junction bases left unmatched: 8. The CDR3 nucleotides read TGTGCCAGCAGTGAAGGGCAGGGGGCCGGTTACTACGAGCAGTACTTC. Residues: CASSEGQGAGYYEQYF.